These T cell receptor beta chains were read from a single sample in a study of cytomegalovirus exposure and HLA in healthy donors. Assay used: immunoSEQ multiplex PCR; TCRdb lists only in-frame clones, some missing. This sample has approximately 160,000 clones, with less than 95% found just once. Material: PBMCs. The receptors here all came from a woman aged 18-30 years in good health and CMV-seropositive. CDR3s include the opening cysteine and the closing phenylalanine or tryptophan. The order of the fields is D gene, clone size, J gene, CDR3 length, V gene, CDR3 protein, CDR3 DNA. A D gene is named only where the DNA matches it firmly. Clone size is not always given. Where it is, it says once, few, many or a class for expanded clones.

NA NA TRBJ2-7 12 TRBV5-4 CASSFNNYEQYF TGTGCCAGCAGCTTCAACAACTACGAGCAGTACTTC
NA few TRBJ1-2 13 TRBV6-5 CASSSTGIYGYTF TGTGCCAGCAGTTCTACAGGGATCTATGGCTACACCTTC
TRBD2 few TRBJ2-7 15 TRBV6-1 CASLYMASGAYEQYF TGTGCCAGCCTCTACATGGCTAGCGGGGCCTACGAGCAGTACTTC
NA NA TRBJ2-5 13 TRBV12-5 CASGLQGGETQYF TGTGCTAGTGGCCTACAGGGAGGGGAGACCCAGTACTTC
TRBD2 NA TRBJ2-5 15 TRBV6-6 CASRIAGTSQETQYF TGTGCCAGCAGAATAGCCGGGACTAGCCAAGAGACCCAGTACTTC
NA NA TRBJ2-6 16 TRBV5-6 CASRRTDNSGANVLTF TGTGCCAGCAGACGGACAGATAACTCTGGGGCCAACGTCCTGACTTTC
TRBD2 NA TRBJ2-3 18 TRBV4-2 CASSQGTKRGEVADTQYF TGTGCCAGCAGCCAAGGGACGAAGCGGGGGGAAGTCGCAGATACGCAGTATTTT
NA NA TRBJ1-1 15 TRBV11-1 CASSLTTRPNTEAFF TGTGCCAGCAGCTTAACTACCCGGCCGAACACTGAAGCTTTCTTT
NA NA TRBJ1-5 15 TRBV7-8 CASSFGQSANQPQHF TGTGCCAGCAGTTTCGGACAGTCGGCTAATCAGCCCCAGCATTTT
TRBD2 NA TRBJ2-3 18 TRBV15 CATSREQGLAGSTDTQYF TGTGCCACCAGCAGGGAACAGGGACTAGCGGGTAGCACAGATACGCAGTATTTT
TRBD1 NA TRBJ1-2 16 TRBV10-3 CAISEETGGHLSGYTF TGTGCCATCAGTGAGGAGACAGGGGGGCATCTTTCAGGCTACACCTTC
TRBD2 NA TRBJ2-1 16 TRBV5-1 CASSLVSSGSYNEQFF TGCGCCAGCAGCTTGGTTTCCAGCGGGAGTTACAATGAGCAGTTCTTC
NA NA TRBJ1-1 16 TRBV5-8 CASDPRGGLWFTEAFF TGTGCCAGCGACCCGCGGGGGGGCTTATGGTTCACTGAAGCTTTCTTT
TRBD2 NA TRBJ2-5 12 TRBV6-1 CASRLAAETQYF TGTGCCAGCAGACTAGCGGCGGAGACCCAGTACTTC
NA NA TRBJ2-2 14 TRBV30 CAWSGTPNTGELFF TGTGCCTGGAGTGGGACACCAAACACCGGGGAGCTGTTTTTT
NA NA TRBJ2-3 15 TRBV27 CASSLRFSSTDTQYF TGTGCCAGCAGTTTGAGATTTTCTAGCACAGATACGCAGTATTTT
TRBD2 NA TRBJ2-1 19 TRBV4-3 CASSQDGTSGRLAYNEQFF TGCGCCAGCAGCCAAGACGGGACTAGCGGGAGGCTGGCCTACAATGAGCAGTTCTTC
NA NA TRBJ1-1 17 TRBV9 CASSATPGGHRNTEAFF TGTGCCAGCAGCGCAACGCCCGGTGGACACCGGAACACTGAAGCTTTCTTT
TRBD1 NA TRBJ2-2 15 TRBV12-5 CASGSRQGSTGELFF TGTGCTAGTGGTTCACGACAGGGGAGTACCGGGGAGCTGTTTTTT
TRBD1 NA TRBJ2-2 16 TRBV7-9 CASRSRRTGGTGELFF TGTGCCAGCAGATCGAGGAGAACAGGGGGCACCGGGGAGCTGTTTTTT
NA NA TRBJ1-4 14 TRBV5-1 CASSFEGDREKLFF TGCGCCAGCAGCTTTGAGGGCGACAGGGAAAAACTGTTTTTT
TRBD1 NA TRBJ1-5 15 TRBV6-1 CASRGTGASNQPQHF TGTGCCAGCAGGGGGACAGGGGCGTCAAATCAGCCCCAGCATTTT
NA NA TRBJ2-3 16 TRBV7-8 CASSLRLRLSTDTQYF TGTGCCAGCAGCTTAAGGTTAAGACTCTCAACGGATACGCAGTATTTT
NA NA TRBJ1-1 17 TRBV30 CAWSRGGLPTFNTEAFF TGTGCCTGGAGTAGGGGGGGGCTCCCAACTTTTAACACTGAAGCTTTCTTT
TRBD2 NA TRBJ2-4 16 TRBV7-8 CASSLRLAGPLGIQYF TGTGCCAGCAGCTTGAGACTAGCGGGACCGCTTGGCATTCAGTACTTC
TRBD2 NA TRBJ2-1 13 TRBV30 CAWGAGGWNEQFF TGTGCCTGGGGAGCGGGGGGGTGGAATGAGCAGTTCTTC
NA few TRBJ2-2 14 TRBV28 CGATLDRNTGELFF TGCGGCGCGACCTTGGACAGGAACACCGGGGAGCTGTTTTTT
TRBD1 NA TRBJ1-2 16 TRBV11-2 CASSLEVTGEGYGYTF TGTGCCAGCAGCTTAGAAGTTACAGGGGAAGGCTATGGCTACACCTTC
NA once TRBJ1-2 14 TRBV7-9 CASSPDVTKGGYTF TGTGCCAGCAGCCCCGACGTGACTAAGGGTGGCTACACCTTC
TRBD1 NA TRBJ1-2 14 TRBV5-1 CASSLTGGSGGYTF TGCGCCAGCAGCTTAACAGGGGGCTCCGGTGGCTACACCTTC
NA NA TRBJ2-3 12 TRBV28 CASSRGVNTQYF TGTGCCAGCAGTCGGGGTGTGAATACGCAGTATTTT
TRBD1 NA TRBJ2-7 13 TRBV6-6 CASSYLTGSEQYF TGTGCCAGCAGTTACCTGACAGGGAGTGAGCAGTACTTC
TRBD1 NA TRBJ2-7 15 TRBV2 CASSTTGARPNEQYF TGTGCCAGCAGTACGACAGGGGCTAGGCCCAACGAGCAGTACTTC
TRBD1 NA TRBJ1-2 12 TRBV10-3 CAINGQGYGYTF TGTGCCATCAACGGACAGGGCTATGGCTACACCTTC
NA once TRBJ2-7 13 TRBV29-1 CSVRDTNSYEQYF TGCAGCGTCCGGGACACCAACTCCTACGAGCAGTACTTC
NA NA TRBJ2-5 11 TRBV28 CASSEEETQYF TGTGCCAGCAGTGAGGAAGAGACCCAGTACTTC
TRBD1 NA TRBJ2-7 15 TRBV13 CASSSAGTGGYEQYF TGTGCCAGCAGCTCAGCCGGGACAGGGGGCTACGAGCAGTACTTC
TRBD2 NA TRBJ2-1 18 TRBV7-2 CASSRPSRASGRWDEQFF TGTGCCAGCAGCCGACCATCGCGGGCTAGCGGGAGGTGGGATGAGCAGTTCTTC
NA NA TRBJ2-3 14 TRBV7-3 CASSTNNPTDTQYF TGTGCCAGCAGCACCAACAACCCCACAGATACGCAGTATTTT
NA NA TRBJ2-1 16 TRBV2 CASSERQVTSYNEQFF TGTGCCAGCAGTGAGAGACAGGTGACCTCCTACAATGAGCAGTTCTTC
TRBD2 NA TRBJ2-3 19 TRBV29-1 CSVVPLPSGGGRNPDTQYF TGCAGCGTTGTCCCTCTCCCTAGCGGAGGAGGGCGTAACCCAGATACGCAGTATTTT
NA NA TRBJ1-5 14 TRBV28 CASLDSDSNQPQHF TGTGCCAGCTTGGACAGTGATAGCAATCAGCCCCAGCATTTT
TRBD1 NA TRBJ1-4 13 TRBV12-5 CASGWTGGEKLFF TGTGCTAGTGGTTGGACAGGGGGCGAAAAACTGTTTTTT
TRBD2 NA TRBJ2-1 16 TRBV7-2 CASSFAGRAGENEQFF TGTGCCAGCAGCTTTGCCGGGAGGGCCGGGGAGAATGAGCAGTTCTTC
NA NA TRBJ2-6 15 TRBV9 CASSVAGSGANVLTF TGTGCCAGCAGCGTAGCAGGGTCTGGGGCCAACGTCCTGACTTTC